These T cell receptor beta chains were read from a single sample in a study of shared clonotypes between healthy human individuals. TCRdb's table, derived via immunoSEQ multiplex PCR, lists solely in-frame clones and lacks some. The table lists about 1.1 million clones, 70% to 85% of them singletons. Sample: memory CD4+ T cells from PBMCs. The origin of the receptors is a young man in good health. Some clones in this sample may be carry-over from other donors' samples. Both conserved end residues are part of each CDR3. Each record gives: D gene, clone size, V gene, J gene, CDR3 protein, CDR3 DNA. The D gene is left open where the match is weak. The size entry is marked missing in some rows and otherwise reads once, few, many or a size class.

d_gene: -; abundance: -; v_gene: TRBV7-3; j_gene: TRBJ2-1; CDR3aa: CASSKRRDPYNEQFF; CDR3nt: TGTGCCAGCAGCAAAAGAAGGGATCCCTACAATGAGCAGTTCTTC
d_gene: TRBD1; abundance: -; v_gene: TRBV18; j_gene: TRBJ2-7; CDR3aa: CASSRDRGYEQYF; CDR3nt: TGTGCCAGCTCACGAGACAGGGGCTACGAGCAGTACTTC
d_gene: -; abundance: -; v_gene: TRBV11-2; j_gene: TRBJ2-1; CDR3aa: CASSSAREQFF; CDR3nt: TGTGCCAGCAGCTCCGCCAGGGAGCAGTTCTTC
d_gene: -; abundance: -; v_gene: TRBV7-9; j_gene: TRBJ2-5; CDR3aa: CASSRDNGETQYF; CDR3nt: TGTGCCAGCAGCCGGGATAACGGAGAGACCCAGTACTTC
d_gene: TRBD2; abundance: -; v_gene: TRBV28; j_gene: TRBJ2-2; CDR3aa: CASSLSGLAGASNTGELFF; CDR3nt: TGTGCCAGCAGTTTATCGGGGCTAGCGGGGGCTTCGAACACCGGGGAGCTGTTTTTT
d_gene: -; abundance: few; v_gene: TRBV7-2; j_gene: TRBJ2-1; CDR3aa: CASSLSPLGGNEQFF; CDR3nt: TGTGCCAGCAGCTTATCTCCCCTAGGTGGCAATGAGCAGTTCTTC
d_gene: -; abundance: -; v_gene: TRBV4-2; j_gene: TRBJ1-3; CDR3aa: CASSQPGAGNTIYF; CDR3nt: TGTGCCAGCAGCCAACCAGGAGCTGGAAACACCATATATTTT
d_gene: -; abundance: -; v_gene: TRBV5-4; j_gene: TRBJ2-1; CDR3aa: CASSLAGSFINEQFF; CDR3nt: TGTGCCAGCAGCTTGGCCGGGAGTTTTATCAATGAGCAGTTCTTC
d_gene: -; abundance: few; v_gene: TRBV4-1; j_gene: TRBJ1-1; CDR3aa: CASSQIGQNTEAFF; CDR3nt: TGCGCCAGCAGCCAGATTGGACAGAACACTGAAGCTTTCTTT
d_gene: -; abundance: -; v_gene: TRBV18; j_gene: TRBJ2-7; CDR3aa: CASSQSRDHSYEQYF; CDR3nt: TGTGCCAGCTCACAAAGCCGGGACCACTCCTACGAGCAGTACTTC
d_gene: -; abundance: -; v_gene: TRBV7-2; j_gene: TRBJ2-7; CDR3aa: CASSPKAWQGNYEQYF; CDR3nt: TGTGCCAGCAGCCCAAAAGCGTGGCAGGGTAATTACGAGCAGTACTTC
d_gene: -; abundance: -; v_gene: TRBV18; j_gene: TRBJ2-5; CDR3aa: CASSSLPGPRVETQYF; CDR3nt: TGTGCCAGCTCCTCACTCCCGGGACCTCGGGTGGAGACCCAGTACTTC
d_gene: -; abundance: -; v_gene: TRBV28; j_gene: TRBJ2-7; CDR3aa: CASSTASYEQYF; CDR3nt: TGTGCCAGCAGTACTGCCTCCTACGAGCAGTACTTC
d_gene: -; abundance: -; v_gene: TRBV9; j_gene: TRBJ1-2; CDR3aa: CASSVEESNYGYTF; CDR3nt: TGTGCCAGCAGCGTAGAGGAATCTAACTATGGCTACACCTTC
d_gene: -; abundance: -; v_gene: TRBV2; j_gene: TRBJ2-2; CDR3aa: CASSELVPANTGELFF; CDR3nt: TGTGCCAGCAGTGAACTAGTCCCCGCGAACACCGGGGAGCTGTTTTTT
d_gene: -; abundance: -; v_gene: TRBV5-8; j_gene: TRBJ2-1; CDR3aa: CASSRLMGYGNEQFF; CDR3nt: TGTGCCAGCAGTCGCCTAATGGGGTATGGCAATGAGCAGTTCTTC
d_gene: TRBD2; abundance: -; v_gene: TRBV7-2; j_gene: TRBJ2-5; CDR3aa: CASSLGGGIQETQYF; CDR3nt: TGTGCCAGCAGCTTAGGGGGGGGTATACAAGAGACCCAGTACTTC
d_gene: -; abundance: -; v_gene: TRBV19; j_gene: TRBJ1-1; CDR3aa: CASSTGMSTEAFF; CDR3nt: TGTGCCAGTAGTACAGGGATGAGCACTGAAGCTTTCTTT
d_gene: TRBD2; abundance: once; v_gene: TRBV5-1; j_gene: TRBJ2-7; CDR3aa: CASGGPWREGYEQYF; CDR3nt: TGCGCCAGCGGCGGACCGTGGCGGGAGGGTTACGAGCAGTACTTC
d_gene: -; abundance: -; v_gene: TRBV5-1; j_gene: TRBJ2-2; CDR3aa: CASSPAGDTGELFF; CDR3nt: TGCGCCAGCAGTCCCGCCGGGGACACCGGGGAGCTGTTTTTT
d_gene: -; abundance: -; v_gene: TRBV2; j_gene: TRBJ2-2; CDR3aa: CASQNTGELFF; CDR3nt: TGTGCCAGCCAAAACACCGGGGAGCTGTTTTTT
d_gene: TRBD1; abundance: -; v_gene: TRBV11-1; j_gene: TRBJ1-1; CDR3aa: CASTRDSRNTEAFF; CDR3nt: TGTGCCAGCACCCGGGACAGCCGGAACACTGAAGCTTTCTTT
d_gene: TRBD1; abundance: -; v_gene: TRBV13; j_gene: TRBJ1-1; CDR3aa: CASSYYRGGTEAFF; CDR3nt: TGTGCCAGCAGCTACTACAGGGGTGGGACTGAAGCTTTCTTT
d_gene: TRBD2; abundance: -; v_gene: TRBV27; j_gene: TRBJ2-1; CDR3aa: CASSKGLAGSDAYNEQFF; CDR3nt: TGTGCCAGCAGTAAGGGACTAGCGGGAAGCGATGCCTACAATGAGCAGTTCTTC
d_gene: -; abundance: -; v_gene: TRBV19; j_gene: TRBJ1-2; CDR3aa: CASSINGYGYTF; CDR3nt: TGTGCCAGTAGTATTAACGGCTATGGCTACACCTTC